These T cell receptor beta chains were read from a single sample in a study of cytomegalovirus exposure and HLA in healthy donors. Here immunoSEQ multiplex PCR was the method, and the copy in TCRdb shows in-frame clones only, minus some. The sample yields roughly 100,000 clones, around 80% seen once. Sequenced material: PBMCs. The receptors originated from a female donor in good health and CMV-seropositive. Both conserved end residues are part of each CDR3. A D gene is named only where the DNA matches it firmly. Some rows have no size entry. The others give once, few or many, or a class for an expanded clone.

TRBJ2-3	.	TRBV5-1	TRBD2	TGCGCCAGCAGCACCGGGACTAGCGGGATCGGGGATACGCAGTATTTT	CASSTGTSGIGDTQYF
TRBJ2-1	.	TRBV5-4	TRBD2	TGTGCCAGCAGCTCAGCTAGCGGGAGGAACTCCTACAATGAGCAGTTCTTC	CASSSASGRNSYNEQFF
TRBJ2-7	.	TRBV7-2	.	TGTGCCAGCACGTTGGGGAGCACAGCTTTCACCTACGAGCAGTACTTC	CASTLGSTAFTYEQYF
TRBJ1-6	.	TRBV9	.	TGTGCCAGCAGCGCACAGGCGTATAATTCACCCCTCCACTTT	CASSAQAYNSPLHF
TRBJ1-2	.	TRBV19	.	TGTGCCAGTAGTATGTCTCACAGGTTATTTAACTATGGCTACACCTTC	CASSMSHRLFNYGYTF
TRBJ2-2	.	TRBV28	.	TGTGCCAGCCTTGAGGGGAACACCGGGGAGCTGTTTTTT	CASLEGNTGELFF
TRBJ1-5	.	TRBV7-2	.	TGTGCCAGCACCCCGGGTGCCAATCAGCCCCAGCATTTT	CASTPGANQPQHF
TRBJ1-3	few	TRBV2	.	TGTGCCAGCAGTGAAGGCGTCTCTGGAAACACCATATATTTT	CASSEGVSGNTIYF
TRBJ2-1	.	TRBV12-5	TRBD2	TGTGCTAGTGGTTTGGTCCACCACCTAGGGACTAGCTTATTGGTACCGGGTAATGAGCAGTTCTTC	CASGLVHHLGTSLLVPGNEQFF
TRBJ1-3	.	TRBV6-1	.	TGTGCCAGCGAAGACAGTCTCTCTGGAAACACCATATATTTT	CASEDSLSGNTIYF
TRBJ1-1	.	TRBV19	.	TGTGCCAGTAGTATAGAAGCGGGTCGGGTTGTCACTGAAGCTTTCTTT	CASSIEAGRVVTEAFF
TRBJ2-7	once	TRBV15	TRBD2	TGTGCCACCAGCAGAGTCGCGGGGGGGACCTACGAGCAGTACTTC	CATSRVAGGTYEQYF
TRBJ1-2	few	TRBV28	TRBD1	TGTGCCAGCAGGGTGGACAGGGGTTCTGGCTACACCTTC	CASRVDRGSGYTF
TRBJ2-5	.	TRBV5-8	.	TGTGCCAGCAGCCAGACCGGGACAACTCAAGAGACCCAGTACTTC	CASSQTGTTQETQYF
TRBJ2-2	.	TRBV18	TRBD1	TGTGCCAGCTCTCGCCTGGGACAGGGGAACACCGGGGAGCTGTTTTTT	CASSRLGQGNTGELFF
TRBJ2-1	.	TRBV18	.	TGTGCCAGCTCACCACGGCGGGCGGGGAATTCCTACAATGAGCAGTTCTTC	CASSPRRAGNSYNEQFF
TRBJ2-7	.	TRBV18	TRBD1	TGTGCCAGCTCCCGACAGGGGGCAGGAGGGGAGCAGTACTTC	CASSRQGAGGEQYF
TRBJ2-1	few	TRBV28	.	TGTGCCAGCAGTTTTCCTCTGGCAGCGTTCAATGAGCAGTTCTTC	CASSFPLAAFNEQFF
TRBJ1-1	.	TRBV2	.	TGTGCCAGCTTCGACCGCCGGGGCGGGCTTTGGAGGGGTTTCTTT	CASFDRRGGLWRGFF
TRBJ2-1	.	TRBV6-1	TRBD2	TGTGCCAGCATTTTAGCGGGAGGCTATGGACAGTTCTTC	CASILAGGYGQFF
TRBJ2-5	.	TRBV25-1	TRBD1	TGTGCCAGCAGTGCGACAGGGAAAGAGACCCAGTACTTC	CASSATGKETQYF
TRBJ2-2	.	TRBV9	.	TGTGCCAGCAGCGTATTGCAGGGAAGCACCGGGGAGCTGTTTTTT	CASSVLQGSTGELFF
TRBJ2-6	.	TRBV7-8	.	TGTGCCAGCAGCTTCAAAGGAGGGAACTCTGGGGCCAACGTCCTGACTTTC	CASSFKGGNSGANVLTF
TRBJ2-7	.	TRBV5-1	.	TGCGCCAGCAGCTTGCTGCGGGACGAGCAGTACTTC	CASSLLRDEQYF
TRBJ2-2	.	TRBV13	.	TGTGCCAGCAGTAAATCCAGGGAGGACGGGGAGCTGTTTTTT	CASSKSREDGELFF
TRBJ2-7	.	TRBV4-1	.	TGCGCCAGCAGCCCAGCGCCGGGCTACGAGCAGTACTTC	CASSPAPGYEQYF
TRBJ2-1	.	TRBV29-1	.	TGCAGCCCCGTCCTGGACAGTTACAATGAGCAGTTCTTC	CSPVLDSYNEQFF
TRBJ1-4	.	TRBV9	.	TGTGCCAGCAGCGTGACAGGATCGGGTGAAAAACTGTTTTTT	CASSVTGSGEKLFF
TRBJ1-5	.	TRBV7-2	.	TGTGCCAGCAGCGAACAGCTACTCAATCAGCCCCAGCATTTT	CASSEQLLNQPQHF
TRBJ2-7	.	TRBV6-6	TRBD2	TGTGCCAGCAGTCCTAGCGGGAGCCACGAGCAGTACTTC	CASSPSGSHEQYF
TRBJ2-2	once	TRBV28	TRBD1	TGTGCCAGCAGACGGGACAGGGCGTCCACCGGGGAGCTGTTTTTT	CASRRDRASTGELFF
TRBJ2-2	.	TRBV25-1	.	TGTGCCAGCAGGGACTATAACACCGGGGAGCTGTTTTTT	CASRDYNTGELFF
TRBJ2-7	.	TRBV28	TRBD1	TGTGCCAGCAGTTCCCCCCAGGGGGTGGCTTACGAGCAGTACTTC	CASSSPQGVAYEQYF
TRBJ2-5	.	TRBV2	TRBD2	TGTGCCAGCAGTGGGACTAGCGATATGGAGACCCAGTACTTC	CASSGTSDMETQYF
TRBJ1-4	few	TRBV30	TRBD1	TGTGCCTGGAACCCAGGGGGCGAAAAACTGTTTTTT	CAWNPGGEKLFF
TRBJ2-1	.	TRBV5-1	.	TGCGCCAGCAGTGCTGCCGGACTTACCGATGAGCAGTTCTTC	CASSAAGLTDEQFF
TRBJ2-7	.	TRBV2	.	TGTGCCAGCCGGCTAGCGCTGATCTACGAGCAGTACTTC	CASRLALIYEQYF
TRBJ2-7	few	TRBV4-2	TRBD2	TGTGCCAGCAGCTCCACGGGGGGGGTTACCTACGAGCAGTACTTC	CASSSTGGVTYEQYF
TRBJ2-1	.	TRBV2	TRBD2	TGTGCCAGCAGTGCAGGGACTAGCGGGGCAGGCGAGCAGTTCTTC	CASSAGTSGAGEQFF
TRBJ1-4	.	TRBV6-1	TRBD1	TGTGCCAGCAGGGGGACAGGTATGGGTGAGGAAAAACTGTTTTTT	CASRGTGMGEEKLFF
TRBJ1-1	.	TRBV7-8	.	TGTGCCAGCAGCACACGAGCGGGGGGGAGCATGAACACTGAAGCTTTCTTT	CASSTRAGGSMNTEAFF
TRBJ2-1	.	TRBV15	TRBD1	TGTGCCACCAGCAGGCGACGAGGACAGGGACAATACAATGAGCAGTTCTTC	CATSRRRGQGQYNEQFF
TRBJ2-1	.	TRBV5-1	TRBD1	TGCGCCAGCAGCTTCTGGACAGGGTCCAACAATGAGCAGTTCTTC	CASSFWTGSNNEQFF
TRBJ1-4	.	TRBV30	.	TGTGCCTTACAGCCGGATGGAGAAAAACTGTTTTTT	CALQPDGEKLFF
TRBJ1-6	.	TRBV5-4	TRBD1	TGTGCCAGCAGCGGGGACAGGGAGAATGCACCCCTCCACTTT	CASSGDRENAPLHF
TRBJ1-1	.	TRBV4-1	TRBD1	TGCGCCAGCAGCCAAGAGGATATAGGACAGGGCGGAGTGGCTTTCTTT	CASSQEDIGQGGVAFF
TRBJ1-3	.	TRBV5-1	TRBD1	TGCGCCAGCAGCATGGGACAGGCTGGAAACACCATATATTTT	CASSMGQAGNTIYF
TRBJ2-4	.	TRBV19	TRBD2	TGTGCCAGTAGTGAAACTAGCGTTCTAGCCAAAAACATTCAGTACTTC	CASSETSVLAKNIQYF
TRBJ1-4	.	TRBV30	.	TGTGCCTGGAGTGGCACACAGCTTGCAACTAATGAAAAACTGTTTTTT	CAWSGTQLATNEKLFF
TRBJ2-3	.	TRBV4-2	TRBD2	TGTGCCAGCAGCCAAGAACTAGCGGAGCCAGATACGCAGTATTTT	CASSQELAEPDTQYF
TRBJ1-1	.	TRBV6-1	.	TGTGCCGCACGGGACTTAAACAGGAGGAACACTGAAGCTTTCTTT	CAARDLNRRNTEAFF
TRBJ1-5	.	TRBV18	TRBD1	TGTGCCAGCTCCCGAAAGGGGGCAGGGCGCTCGTATAGCAATCAGCCCCAGCATTTT	CASSRKGAGRSYSNQPQHF